The rows below give T cell receptor beta chains drawn from one sample of a study of OX40 agonist ivuxolimab in advanced cancers. Sequenced by immunoSEQ multiplex PCR; TCRdb stores in-frame clones only, minus some. The table lists about 150,000 clones, around 94% of them singletons, with about 0.31% in the top ten. Sequences were derived from CD4+ or CD8+ T cells sorted from blood, sampled in a trial of the OX40 agonist ivuxolimab. These receptors originate from an adult with an advanced solid tumor such as melanoma, head and neck, liver or kidney cancer. CDR3s include the opening cysteine and the closing phenylalanine or tryptophan. A D gene is named only where the DNA matches it firmly. Only some rows state a clone size, as once, few, many or a class for expanded clones.

V gene	J gene	clone size	D gene	CDR3 DNA	CDR3 protein
TRBV19	TRBJ1-2	-	-	TGTGCCAGTAGTAGGGGACTAATAACGATCCACTTC	CASSRGLITIHF
TRBV10-1	TRBJ2-5	-	TRBD1	TGCGCCAGCAGTGAGCCCGGGACAGGGGGAGATGGGGAGACCCAGTACTTC	CASSEPGTGGDGETQYF
TRBV18	TRBJ2-7	-	-	TGTGCCAGCTCACCGGGGACAATGCTACGAGAGCAGTACTTC	CASSPGTMLREQYF
TRBV10-2	TRBJ2-5	-	TRBD2	TGCGCCAGCAGGCCCAGACTAGCGGGGGGTGTTTGGGAGACCCAGTACTTC	CASRPRLAGGVWETQYF
TRBV18	TRBJ1-5	-	-	TGTGCCAGCTCACAAAACAGGGCGGATAGCAATCAGCCCCAGCATTTT	CASSQNRADSNQPQHF
TRBV19	TRBJ2-1	-	TRBD2	TGTGCCAGTAGTATGGAGCGGGGGGGCCGCGATGAGCAGTTCTTC	CASSMERGGRDEQFF
TRBV9	TRBJ1-1	-	TRBD1	TGTGCCAGCAGCGTTACAGGGGGCCGGGGGAACACTGAAGCTTTCTTT	CASSVTGGRGNTEAFF
TRBV7-8	TRBJ1-2	-	TRBD1	TGTGCCAGCAGCTTAGCGGGACAGGGCGGCTATGGCTACACCTTC	CASSLAGQGGYGYTF
TRBV5-1	TRBJ2-1	-	TRBD2	TGCGCCAGCAGACCGGGACTAGCGGGAGGGAAAGGGGTAAATGAGCAGTTCTTC	CASRPGLAGGKGVNEQFF
TRBV9	TRBJ2-2	-	-	TGTGCCAGTACCCTTCGCGAGGGAGTTCCCGGGGAGCTGTTTTTT	CASTLREGVPGELFF
TRBV9	TRBJ2-3	-	TRBD1	TGTGCCAGCAGTGGGAGACAGGGCTGGGGCACAGATACGCAGTATTTT	CASSGRQGWGTDTQYF
TRBV19	TRBJ1-2	-	-	TGTGCCAGTAGTCCTTTGGACCGGACCGGGGGCTACACCTTC	CASSPLDRTGGYTF
TRBV5-6	TRBJ2-5	-	-	TGTGCCAGCAGCTTCCCGACTGGGAAAGAGACCCAGTACTTC	CASSFPTGKETQYF
TRBV7-2	TRBJ1-1	-	-	TGTGCCAGCAGCTTACACCGACAGATGAACACTGAAGCTTTCTTT	CASSLHRQMNTEAFF
TRBV30	TRBJ1-5	-	-	TGTGCCTGGAGTCCTCGGATTTTAGTTGTGGGAGACCACCCAGGTCTGCAGCCCCAGCATTTT	CAWSPRILVVGDHPGLQPQHF
TRBV6-1	TRBJ2-3	-	TRBD2	TGTGCCAGCAGCGCGGGGGGACCCCCCACAGATACGCAGTATTTT	CASSAGGPPTDTQYF
TRBV15	TRBJ2-7	-	TRBD1	TGTGCCACCAGCAGAAAGGGACAGGGGTCGTACGAGCAGTACTTC	CATSRKGQGSYEQYF
TRBV4-2	TRBJ2-7	-	-	TGTGCCAGCAGCCTCTCGTCGGGGGATCCCGGTGGGGACGAGCAGTACTTC	CASSLSSGDPGGDEQYF
TRBV28	TRBJ1-5	once	TRBD1	TGTGCCAGCAGTTTATTGGGACAGGGGAACGATCAGCCCCAGCATTTT	CASSLLGQGNDQPQHF
TRBV7-9	TRBJ2-7	-	TRBD2	TGTGCCAGCAGCTTAGGCGTAGCGGGAGGTCTTGTTGAAGTGTACTTC	CASSLGVAGGLVEVYF
TRBV5-4	TRBJ2-4	-	TRBD2	TGTGCCAGCAGCCTGGTCGGGGAGGGCATTCAGTACTTC	CASSLVGEGIQYF
TRBV4-1	TRBJ1-2	-	-	TGCGCCAGCAGCCAGAGAACAGGGAATAACTATGGCTACACCTTC	CASSQRTGNNYGYTF
TRBV18	TRBJ2-3	-	-	TGTGCCAGCTCACCAGAGGCCGGGGGCGGCACAGATACGCAGTATTTT	CASSPEAGGGTDTQYF
TRBV4-3	TRBJ2-5	-	-	TGCGCCAGCAGCCAGGGGGTAAAATTGGGTGAGACCCAGTACTTC	CASSQGVKLGETQYF
TRBV19	TRBJ1-5	-	-	TGTGCCAGTAGTCCCCTCGGAGTCAATCAGCCCCAGCATTTT	CASSPLGVNQPQHF
TRBV2	TRBJ2-7	-	TRBD2	TGTGCCAGCAAGCGACTAGCGGGCCCCTACGAGCAGTACTTC	CASKRLAGPYEQYF
TRBV20-1	TRBJ2-4	-	-	TGCAGTGCGGAACCAGGAAACATTCAGTACTTC	CSAEPGNIQYF
TRBV19	TRBJ2-7	-	-	TGTGCCAGTAGTTATCCGCAGGGGGAGCAGTACTTC	CASSYPQGEQYF
TRBV11-2	TRBJ2-5	-	-	TGTGCCAGCAGCCCTTTCTTGAACAGGGAGAAAGAGACCCAGTACTTC	CASSPFLNREKETQYF
TRBV4-2	TRBJ1-3	-	-	TGTGCCAGCAGCCCAGGGATGGCAGGGAGCGCCTCTGGAAACACCATATATTTT	CASSPGMAGSASGNTIYF
TRBV29-1	TRBJ2-3	-	-	TGCAGCGCATGGGAGAACACAGATACGCAGTATTTT	CSAWENTDTQYF
TRBV7-8	TRBJ1-6	once	-	TGTGCCAGCAGCCCTTGGGGGGTGAGCTCCTATAATTCACCCCTCCACTTT	CASSPWGVSSYNSPLHF
TRBV6-5	TRBJ1-4	-	TRBD1	TGTGCCAGCGGAGGGACAGGGGGCGGTGAAAAACTGTTTTTT	CASGGTGGGEKLFF